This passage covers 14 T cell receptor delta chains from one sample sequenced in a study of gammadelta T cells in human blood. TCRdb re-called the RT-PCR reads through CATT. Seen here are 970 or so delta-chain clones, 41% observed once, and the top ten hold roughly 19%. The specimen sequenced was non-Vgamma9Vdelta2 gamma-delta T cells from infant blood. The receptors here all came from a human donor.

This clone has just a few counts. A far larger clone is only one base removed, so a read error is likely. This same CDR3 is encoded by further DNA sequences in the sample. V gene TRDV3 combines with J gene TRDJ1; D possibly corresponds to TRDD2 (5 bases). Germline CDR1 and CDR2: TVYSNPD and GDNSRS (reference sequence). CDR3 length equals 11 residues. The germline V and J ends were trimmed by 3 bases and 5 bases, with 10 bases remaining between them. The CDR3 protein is CAFPTADKLIF. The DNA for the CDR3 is TGTGCCTTCCCTACAGCAGATAAACTCATCTTT.

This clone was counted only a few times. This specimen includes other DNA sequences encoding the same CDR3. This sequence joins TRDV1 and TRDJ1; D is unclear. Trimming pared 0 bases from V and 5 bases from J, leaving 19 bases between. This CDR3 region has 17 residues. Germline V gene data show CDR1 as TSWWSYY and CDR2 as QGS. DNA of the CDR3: TGTGCTCTTGGGGAACTTAGGCCGGGAGATTCCACTGATAAACTCATCTTT. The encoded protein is CALGELRPGDSTDKLIF.

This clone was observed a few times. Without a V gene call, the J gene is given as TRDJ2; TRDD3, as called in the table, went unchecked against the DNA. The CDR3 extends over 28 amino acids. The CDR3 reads CSGINAEYMGKVFRNDACGSALTAQLFF. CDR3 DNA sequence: TGCAGTGGTATCAACGCAGAGTACATGGGGAAGGTTTTTCGTAATGATGCCTGTGGTAGTGCTTTGACAGCACAACTCTTCTTT.

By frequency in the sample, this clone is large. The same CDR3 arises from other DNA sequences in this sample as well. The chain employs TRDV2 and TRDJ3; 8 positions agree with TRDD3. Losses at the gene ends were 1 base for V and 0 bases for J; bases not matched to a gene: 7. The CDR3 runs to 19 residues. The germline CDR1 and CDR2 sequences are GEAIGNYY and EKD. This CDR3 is CACDTHWGASSWDTRQMFF. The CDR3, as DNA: TGTGCCTGTGACACACACTGGGGGGCAAGCTCCTGGGACACCCGACAGATGTTTTTC.

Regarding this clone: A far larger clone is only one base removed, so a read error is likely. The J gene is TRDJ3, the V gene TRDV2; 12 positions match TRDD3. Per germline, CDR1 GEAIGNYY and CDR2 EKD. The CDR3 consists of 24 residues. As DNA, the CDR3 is TGTGCCTGTAACACCCCCTGGTACTGGGGGATACCGGACCGCGACTCCTGGGACACCCGACAGATGTTTTTC. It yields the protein CACNTPWYWGIPDRDSWDTRQMFF.

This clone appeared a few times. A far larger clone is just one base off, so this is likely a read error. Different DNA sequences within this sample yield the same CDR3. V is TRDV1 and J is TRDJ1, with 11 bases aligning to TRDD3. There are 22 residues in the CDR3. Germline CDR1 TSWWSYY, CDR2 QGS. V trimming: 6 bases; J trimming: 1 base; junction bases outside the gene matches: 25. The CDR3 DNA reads TGTGCTCTTGGTGGATCACCCGAATCTTCCTACTGGGGGATATGGACCACCGATAAACTCATCTTT. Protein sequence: CALGGSPESSYWGIWTTDKLIF.

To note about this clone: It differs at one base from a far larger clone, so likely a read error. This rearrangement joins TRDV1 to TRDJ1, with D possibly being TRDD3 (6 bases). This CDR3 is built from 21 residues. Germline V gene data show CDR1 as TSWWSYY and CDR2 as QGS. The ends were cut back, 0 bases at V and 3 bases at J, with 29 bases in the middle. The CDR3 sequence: CALGELSACLPYWAFADKLIF. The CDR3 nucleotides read TGTGCTCTTGGGGAACTATCAGCCTGCCTACCGTACTGGGCCTTTGCCGATAAACTCATCTTT.

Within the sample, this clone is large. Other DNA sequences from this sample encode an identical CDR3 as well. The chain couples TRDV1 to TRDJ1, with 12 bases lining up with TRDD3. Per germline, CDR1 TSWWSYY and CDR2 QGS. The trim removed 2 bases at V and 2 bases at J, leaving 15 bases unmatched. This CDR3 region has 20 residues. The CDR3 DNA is TGTGCTCTTGGGGAATGGGCCATCCTACAACTGGGGGATACAACCGATAAACTCATCTTT. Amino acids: CALGEWAILQLGDTTDKLIF.

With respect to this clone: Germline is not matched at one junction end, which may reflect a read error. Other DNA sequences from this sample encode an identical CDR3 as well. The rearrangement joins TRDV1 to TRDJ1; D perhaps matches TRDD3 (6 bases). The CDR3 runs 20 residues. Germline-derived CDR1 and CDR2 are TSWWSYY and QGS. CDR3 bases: TGTGCACTTGGGGATGAAGGGGAGGATGGGGGTCAGAGATACACCGATAAACTCATCTTT. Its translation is CALGDEGEDGGQRYTDKLIF.

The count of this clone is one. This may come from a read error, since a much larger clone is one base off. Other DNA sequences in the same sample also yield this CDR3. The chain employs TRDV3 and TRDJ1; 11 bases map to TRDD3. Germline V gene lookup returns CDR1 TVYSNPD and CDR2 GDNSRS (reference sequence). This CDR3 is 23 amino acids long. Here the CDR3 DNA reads TGTGCCTCCGCCCCCCCACTACGTGGAAGTTGGGGGATACGGTATCATTACACCGATAAACTTATCTTT. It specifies CASAPPLRGSWGIRYHYTDKLIF.

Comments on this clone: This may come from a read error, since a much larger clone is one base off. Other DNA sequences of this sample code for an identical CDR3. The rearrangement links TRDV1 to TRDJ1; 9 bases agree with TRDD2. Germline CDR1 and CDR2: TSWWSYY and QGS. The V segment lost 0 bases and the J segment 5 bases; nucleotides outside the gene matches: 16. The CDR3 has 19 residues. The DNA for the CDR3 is TGTGCTCTTGGGGAACTAACCTTCCTACGTACAGGGGGGACTGATAAACTCATCTTT. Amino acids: CALGELTFLRTGGTDKLIF.

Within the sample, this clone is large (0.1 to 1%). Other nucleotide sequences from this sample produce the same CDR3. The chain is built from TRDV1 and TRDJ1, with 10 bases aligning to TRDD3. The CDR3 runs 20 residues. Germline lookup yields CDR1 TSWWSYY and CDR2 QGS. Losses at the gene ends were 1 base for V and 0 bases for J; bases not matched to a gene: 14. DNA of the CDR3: TGTGCTCTTGGGGAACCGAGCTTTCCTACTGGGGGATTGTACACCGATAAACTCATCTTT. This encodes CALGEPSFPTGGLYTDKLIF.

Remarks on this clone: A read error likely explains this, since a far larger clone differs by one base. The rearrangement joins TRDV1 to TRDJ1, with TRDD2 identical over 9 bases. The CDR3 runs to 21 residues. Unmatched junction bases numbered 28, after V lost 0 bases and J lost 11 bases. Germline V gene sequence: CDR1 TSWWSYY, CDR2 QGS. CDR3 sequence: CALGELNPFLRSRGSLRDLIF. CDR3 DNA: TGTGCTCTTGGGGAACTTAACCCCTTCCTACGGAGTAGGGGATCCCTCAGGGATCTCATCTTT.

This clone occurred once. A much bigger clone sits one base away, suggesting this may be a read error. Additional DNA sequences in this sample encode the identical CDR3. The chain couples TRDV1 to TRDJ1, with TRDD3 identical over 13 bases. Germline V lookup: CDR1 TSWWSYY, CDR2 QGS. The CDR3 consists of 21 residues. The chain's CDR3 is CALYGDWGIRRPTAYTDKLIF. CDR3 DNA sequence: TGTGCTCTGTACGGAGACTGGGGGATACGGAGGCCTACGGCGTACACAGATAAACTCATCTTT.